The rows below give T cell receptor beta chains drawn from one sample of a study of shared clonotypes between healthy human individuals. Here immunoSEQ multiplex PCR was the method, and the copy in TCRdb shows in-frame clones only, minus some. Of more than 2 million clones listed, 80% to 95% were seen once; the top ten hold about 1.6%. Source material: naive CD8+ T cells from PBMCs. The source is a young man in good health. Some clones in this sample may be carry-over from other donors' samples. The CDR3 runs from the conserved cysteine through the conserved F or W. The D gene is left open where the match is weak. Expanded clones are given a class, and other clones once, few, many or no size at all.

>TRBV25-1|TRBJ1-1|few|NA
TGTGCCAGCAGTGAGGCAGTGAACACTGAAGCTTTCTTT
CASSEAVNTEAFF
>TRBV28|TRBJ2-7|NA|TRBD1
TGTGCCAGCAGTTCCTTGGGACAGATCTTCGAGCAGTACTTC
CASSSLGQIFEQYF
>TRBV28|TRBJ2-7|NA|NA
TGTGCCAGCAGCTTACCCCCCTACGAGCAGTACTTC
CASSLPPYEQYF
>TRBV9|TRBJ2-1|NA|TRBD2
TGTGCCAGCAGCGCCGAAGCGGGAGGGCCGTACAATGAGCAGTTCTTC
CASSAEAGGPYNEQFF
>TRBV7-8|TRBJ2-1|NA|NA
TGTGCCAGCAGCTTAGTATCCGGGAGCGAGCAGTTCTTC
CASSLVSGSEQFF
>TRBV5-5|TRBJ1-1|NA|NA
TGTGCCAGCAGCCCCAGCTGGGGACACACTGAAGCTTTCTTT
CASSPSWGHTEAFF
>TRBV5-1|TRBJ1-4|NA|TRBD1
TGCGCCAGCAGCTTGGGGCAGGGGGCAACTAATGAAAAACTGTTTTTT
CASSLGQGATNEKLFF
>TRBV28|TRBJ2-3|once|TRBD2
TGTGCCAGCAGTTTATCGGGAGGGCCCCCAGATACGCAGTATTTT
CASSLSGGPPDTQYF
>TRBV30|TRBJ2-7|NA|NA
TGTGCCTGGAGCGACGGCCCCCATTACGAGCAGTACTTC
CAWSDGPHYEQYF
>TRBV10-1|TRBJ2-3|once|TRBD2
TGCGCCAGCAGTCGGCTAGCGGGAGATACGCAGTATTTT
CASSRLAGDTQYF
>TRBV7-2|TRBJ1-1|NA|TRBD1
TGTGCCAGCAGCTTTTGGCAGGGGGGTTTTGGTGAAGCTTTCTTT
CASSFWQGGFGEAFF
>TRBV11-2|TRBJ1-4|NA|TRBD1
TGTGCCAGCAGCCCTAAGACAGGGGGCTTAGGCGAAAAACTGTTTTTT
CASSPKTGGLGEKLFF
>TRBV10-2|TRBJ2-1|NA|NA
TGCGCCACTACCCCCCACACAGTGAATGAGCAGTTCTTC
CATTPHTVNEQFF
>TRBV19|TRBJ2-7|NA|TRBD1
TGTGCCAGTAGTTACAGGGGTGGGAACGAGCAGTACTTC
CASSYRGGNEQYF
>TRBV11-2|TRBJ2-7|NA|NA
TGTGCCAGCAGCTCCAAACCGGGACCCCGGGAGCAGTACTTC
CASSSKPGPREQYF
>TRBV29-1|TRBJ1-1|NA|NA
TGCAGCGTCGCGGGGGATAGTAGCACTGAAGCTTTCTTT
CSVAGDSSTEAFF
>TRBV28|TRBJ2-2|NA|NA
TGTGCCAGCAGTTTAGGAGGGGCTGGGGAGCTGTTTTTT
CASSLGGAGELFF
>TRBV6-1|TRBJ2-5|NA|TRBD1
TGTGCCAGCAGTGCTGTGGACAGGGGGTGGGAGACCCAGTACTTC
CASSAVDRGWETQYF
>TRBV28|TRBJ2-5|NA|NA
TGTGCCAGCAGGCGCAACGGGCCTACACTTGGGGAGACCCAGTACTTC
CASRRNGPTLGETQYF
>TRBV11-2|TRBJ2-1|NA|TRBD2
TGTGCCAGCAGCTTAACTTCTAGCGGGAGCGGGGCCTTACATGAGCAGTTCTTC
CASSLTSSGSGALHEQFF
>TRBV10-2|TRBJ2-3|NA|TRBD2
TGCGCCAGCAGTGGGTCCTTTAGCGGGAGCACAGATACGCAGTATTTT
CASSGSFSGSTDTQYF
>TRBV27|TRBJ2-3|NA|TRBD2
TGTGCCAGCAGTTTACTTTCAGCGGGAGGTATGACAGATACGCAGTATTTT
CASSLLSAGGMTDTQYF
>TRBV30|TRBJ1-1|few|NA
TGTGCCTGGAGTTATCCAGGAATTTACTTTGGTGCTTTCTTT
CAWSYPGIYFGAFF
>TRBV7-9|TRBJ2-7|NA|NA
TGTGCCAGCAGCTTAGCGCGCCAGGAGTCCTACGAGCAGTACTTC
CASSLARQESYEQYF
>TRBV27|TRBJ1-1|NA|NA
TGTGCCAGCAGTTCCAGGGGAGGCACTGAAGCTTTCTTT
CASSSRGGTEAFF
>TRBV9|TRBJ2-3|once|NA
TGTGCCAGCAGCGTAGAGGCTAGTTATTTTCCAGATACGCAGTATTTT
CASSVEASYFPDTQYF
>TRBV4-2|TRBJ2-7|NA|NA
TGTGCCAGCAGCCAAGAACAGGAACTGTTATACGAGCAGTACTTC
CASSQEQELLYEQYF
>TRBV4-2|TRBJ2-7|NA|NA
TGTGCCAGCAGCCCAGCGAGGGGGGCGAACGAGCAGTACTTC
CASSPARGANEQYF
>TRBV7-8|TRBJ2-4|NA|NA
TGTGCCAGCAGCCCCCAGGGGGGAGCCAAAAACATTCAGTACTTC
CASSPQGGAKNIQYF
>TRBV7-9|TRBJ2-1|NA|TRBD2
TGTGCCAGCAGCTTAGCGACCGGGACTAGCGGACCGTACAATGAGCAGTTCTTC
CASSLATGTSGPYNEQFF
>TRBV7-3|TRBJ2-7|NA|NA
TGTGCCAGCAGCTCCCGGCCGGGGAACCTCTACGAGCAGTACTTC
CASSSRPGNLYEQYF
>TRBV6-5|TRBJ2-1|once|TRBD1
TGTGCCAGCAGACCCCGGGACAGGGGTTACAATGAGCAGTTCTTC
CASRPRDRGYNEQFF
>TRBV27|TRBJ2-7|NA|NA
TGTGCCAGCAGTTTAGGCCCAGGGACGAAGTACTTC
CASSLGPGTKYF
>TRBV11-2|TRBJ2-7|NA|TRBD2
TGTGCCAGCAGCTTAGGCAGCGGGAGGGAGTACGAGCAGTACTTC
CASSLGSGREYEQYF
>TRBV11-2|TRBJ1-2|NA|NA
TGTGCCAGCAGCTTAGGACTAACCGAACGGATTTATGGCTACACCTTC
CASSLGLTERIYGYTF
>TRBV28|TRBJ2-7|NA|TRBD1
TGTGCCAGCAGTTTGACCCGGGACAGACCGTACGAGCAGTACTTC
CASSLTRDRPYEQYF
>TRBV4-3|TRBJ1-2|NA|NA
TGCGCCAGCAGCCCCGACAGGACGCCTAACTATGGCTACACCTTC
CASSPDRTPNYGYTF
>TRBV7-9|TRBJ2-1|NA|TRBD2
TGTGCCAGCAGCTTAGAGAGCCTAGCGGGCCTCGAGCAGTTCTTC
CASSLESLAGLEQFF
>TRBV28|TRBJ2-5|NA|TRBD1
TGTGCCGCACGCGAGACGGACAGGGTTGGAAAGACCCAGTACTTC
CAARETDRVGKTQYF